One and the same sample provided the 21 T cell receptor beta chains below, sequenced in a study of Ad26.COV2.S vaccination and SARS-CoV-2 variants. Sample treatment: 15 to 20 received Ad26.COV2.S at low or high dose, single or two shots; several received placebo; per-sample allocation not given. All samples were drawn on day 63, counting from the first vaccine or placebo injection. Sequenced by immunoSEQ multiplex PCR; TCRdb stores in-frame clones only, minus some. The table includes roughly 700,000 clones, roughly nine tenths detected once. Sequencing used peripheral blood, obtained in a trial of Ad26.COV2.S vaccine versus placebo. These receptors were obtained from a person between 18 and 59 years old who received the Ad26.COV2.S COVID-19 vaccine or a placebo.

This sequence joins TRBV19 and TRBJ1-6, with TRBD1 identical over 10 bases. Per the germline V gene, CDR1 is LNHDA and CDR2 is SQIVND (reference sequence). V trimming: 6 bases; J trimming: 8 bases; junction bases outside the gene matches: 7. There are 15 residues in the CDR3. CDR3 nucleotides: TGTGCCAGTAGCCCCGACAGGGGGCTGGATTCACCCCTCCACTTT. It encodes CASSPDRGLDSPLHF.

The chain carries TRBV27 and TRBJ1-3; D is uncertain. The V gene's germline CDR1 is MNHEY and CDR2 SMNVEV (reference sequence). CDR3 length: 15 residues. V gave up 6 bases and J gave up 0 bases, with 12 bases separating them. CDR3 coding DNA: TGTGCCAGCAGCCCGTCGACGTACTCTGGAAACACCATATATTTT. Protein sequence: CASSPSTYSGNTIYF.

The genes are TRBV6-2 or TRBV6-3 and TRBJ1-5; 7 bases are a match to TRBD1. CDR3 length: 15 amino acids. The ends lost 6 bases at V and 3 bases at J; junction bases unmatched: 8. In germline, CDR1 is MNHEY, CDR2 SVGEGT. The DNA of the CDR3 is TGTGCCAGCAGCCCCCTCGGACAGGCCAATCAGCCCCAGCATTTT. Its translation is CASSPLGQANQPQHF.

This clone was picked up one time. The CDR3 sequence: CASSSTGLQETQYF. CDR3 nucleotides: TGTGCCAGCAGTTCGACAGGGCTCCAAGAGACCCAGTACTTC. The rearrangement uses TRBV6-2 or TRBV6-3 and TRBJ2-5; 7 bases match TRBD1. Germline trimming cut 4 bases from V and 1 base from J; bases unmatched to any gene: 3. The CDR3 length is 14 residues. The germline V gene encodes CDR1 MNHEY and CDR2 SVGEGT.

The chain has TRBV6-5 and TRBJ1-6; no definite D call. The CDR3 sequence is 13 residues long. V was clipped by 10 bases and J by 10 bases, with 17 bases between them. The germline CDR1 and CDR2 sequences are MNHEY and SVGAGI. The CDR3 DNA reads as TGTGCCACATCCCTGAGCCCGAGGTCACCCCTCCACTTT. As protein: CATSLSPRSPLHF.

This chain links TRBV11-2 with TRBJ1-6; TRBD1 matches at 7 bases. Per the germline V gene, CDR1 is SGHAT and CDR2 is FQNNGV. J lost 8 bases, V lost 1 base, and 5 bases had no gene match. The CDR3 length is 15 residues. This CDR3 is CASSLVGTVDSPLHF. As DNA, the CDR3 is TGTGCCAGCAGCTTAGTGGGGACAGTCGATTCACCCCTCCACTTT.

The chain couples TRBV2 to TRBJ2-6; D is unresolved. The V gene's germline CDR1 is SNHLY and CDR2 FYNNEI. CDR3 length: 16 amino acids. Trimming shortened V by 4 bases and J by 2 bases, and 12 bases separated the two germline ends. The CDR3 coding sequence is TGTGCCAGCAGTGGTCTTGACCCTCCTGGGGCCAACGTCCTGACTTTC. Its protein product is CASSGLDPPGANVLTF.

Written as DNA, the CDR3 is TGTGCCAGCAGCTTTCAGGACGGGGTTTACGAGCAGTACTTC. Its translation: CASSFQDGVYEQYF. The V call is TRBV7-3, the J call TRBJ2-7, with a weak D call TRBD2 (5 bases). Trimming shortened V by 3 bases and J by 4 bases, and 13 bases separated the two germline ends. Germline V gene lookup returns CDR1 SGHTA and CDR2 FQGTGA. The CDR3 runs to 14 residues.

This sequence joins TRBV30 and TRBJ1-5; 7 nucleotides line up with TRBD1. In germline, CDR1 is GTSNPN, CDR2 SVGIG (reference sequence). Trimming cost V 5 bases and J 4 bases; bases outside gene matches: 5. CDR3 size: 13 residues. The CDR3 loop reads CAWAGGSNQPQHF. Written as DNA, the CDR3 is TGTGCCTGGGCAGGGGGATCTAATCAGCCCCAGCATTTT.

The chain couples TRBV5-1 to TRBJ1-4, with a possible D match to TRBD1 (5 bases). The CDR3 totals 15 residues. V lost 4 bases and J lost 8, with 18 bases in between. Germline-derived CDR1 and CDR2 are SGHRS and YFSETQ. The CDR3 reads CASSILGTPREKLFF. In DNA, the CDR3 is TGCGCCAGCAGCATACTCGGGACCCCGAGGGAAAAACTGTTTTTT.

The chain combines TRBV25-1 with TRBJ1-3; possibly TRBD1 for D (5 bases). The ends were cut back, 4 bases at V and 2 bases at J, with 15 bases in the middle. Germline values: CDR1 MGHDK, CDR2 SYGVNS. CDR3 length equals 16 residues. CDR3 nucleotide sequence: TGTGCCAGCAGTGCCCCCAGGAGAGGGGCTGGAAACACCATATATTTT. This sequence encodes CASSAPRRGAGNTIYF.

About this clone itself: This sample includes further DNA sequences coding for the same CDR3. The chain employs TRBV19 and TRBJ2-2; 7 bases are a match to TRBD1. The CDR3 has 14 residues. Trimming at V came to 6 bases and at J to 3 bases, leaving 4 bases not matched to a gene. Germline values: CDR1 LNHDA, CDR2 SQIVND (reference sequence). The CDR3 here is CASRTTGDTGELFF. The CDR3 DNA is TGTGCCAGTAGGACCACAGGGGACACCGGGGAGCTGTTTTTT.

V usage is TRBV21-1 and J usage is TRBJ1-5. TRBV21-1 is recorded as a pseudogene. The CDR3 is 16 residues long. The chain's CDR3 is CASSKAYEVGNQPQHF. Here the CDR3 DNA reads TGTGCCAGCAGCAAAGCGTATGAGGTAGGCAATCAGCCCCAGCATTTT.

This clone was counted only a few times. The chain is built from TRBV30 and TRBJ2-3; the D is unclear. Trimming stripped 2 bases from V and 6 bases from J, with 9 bases between. CDR3 length: 12 amino acids. CDR1 is GTSNPN and CDR2 is SVGIG in the germline V gene (reference sequence). For the CDR3, the DNA is TGTGCCTGGAGTTTTCGGTGGGATACGCAGTATTTT. Translated: CAWSFRWDTQYF.

CDR3 DNA sequence: TGTGTTTTTGCGGCGGGATGGTCGGATGAGCAGTTCTTC. Protein product: CVFAAGWSDEQFF. This rearrangement joins TRBV2 to TRBJ2-1; possible D gene TRBD2, 6 bases. The CDR3 has 13 amino acids. CDR1 is SNHLY, CDR2 FYNNEI, per germline.

Points on this clone: Other DNA sequences in the sample encode the same CDR3. This chain connects TRBV5-8 to TRBJ2-7; D could derive from TRBD1 or TRBD2 (5 bases each). Germline CDR1 is SGHTS and CDR2 is YDEGEE. V lost 1 base, J lost 2 bases, and 7 bases lay in between. CDR3 length: 13 amino acids. The DNA for the CDR3 is TGTGCCAGCAGCTTGAGAGGGGCCTACGAGCAGTACTTC. Protein sequence: CASSLRGAYEQYF.

The rearrangement joins TRBV14 to TRBJ1-3, with 8 positions matching TRBD1. CDR3 length equals 17 residues. CDR1 and CDR2 from the germline V gene are SGHDN and FVKESK. With 0 bases clipped from V and 0 bases from J, the junction kept 4 bases outside the gene matches. The CDR3 sequence is CASSQEAGGFSGNTIYF. The CDR3 nucleotides are TGTGCCAGCAGCCAAGAGGCAGGGGGCTTCTCTGGAAACACCATATATTTT.

The chain couples TRBV6-5 to TRBJ2-5; TRBD2 matches 7 bases. The trim removed 6 bases at V and 5 bases at J, leaving 6 bases unmatched. This CDR3 region has 13 residues. Germline values: CDR1 MNHEY, CDR2 SVGAGI. CDR3 DNA: TGTGCCAGCAGCAAAACTAGCGTCGAGACCCAGTACTTC. Translated, it gives CASSKTSVETQYF.

The chain has TRBV5-1 and TRBJ2-2, with unresolved D. This CDR3 comprises 16 residues. The V end was cut by 0 bases, the J end by 3 bases, with 12 bases between. Per the germline V gene, CDR1 is SGHRS and CDR2 is YFSETQ. The CDR3 spells CASSLAPNPYTGELFF. CDR3 nucleotides: TGCGCCAGCAGCTTGGCACCAAACCCTTACACCGGGGAGCTGTTTTTT.

V and J are TRBV10-3 and TRBJ1-2, with TRBD1 matching over 7 bases. Germline-derived CDR1 and CDR2 are ENHRY and SYGVKD. The junction had 6 bases not matched to a gene; V was cut back by 7 bases and J by 4 bases. This CDR3 spans 13 amino acids. The CDR3 bases are TGTGCCATCAATCAGGGGGACGTCTATGGCTACACCTTC. Translation: CAINQGDVYGYTF.

J is TRBJ1-6 and V is TRBV5-1; D is undetermined. The V end lost 0 bases, the J end lost 12 bases, and 13 bases lay between the germline ends. The CDR3 is made up of 14 amino acids. Germline V gives CDR1 SGHRS, CDR2 YFSETQ. CDR3 DNA sequence: TGCGCCAGCAGCTTGGACGGGGTACGGAGACCCCTCCACTTT. As protein: CASSLDGVRRPLHF.